This entry features one T cell receptor (beta chain) sequence. Trimming pared 5 bases from V and 8 bases from J, leaving 19 bases between. This CDR3 contains 14 residues. CDR1 is DFQATT and CDR2 is SNEGSKA in the germline V gene (reference sequence). This sample is drawn from a study of CD8 T cells in Susac syndrome. cDNA came from roughly 0.47 to 1 ug RNA primed by random hexamers. TCRdb fed the immunoSEQ multiplex PCR reads into MiXCR, producing one record per CDR3 protein. Here the sample spans some 160,000 distinct CDR3 sequences, approximately 96% being singletons. Specimen: CD4+ T cells from PBMCs. The chain uses TRBV20-1 and TRBJ2-1; D tentatively fits TRBD1 or TRBD2 (5 bases each). This TCR was recovered from a human donor with Susac syndrome. The CDR3 loop is CSASRKGELYEQFF. The CDR3 region has the DNA TGCAGTGCTTCGAGAAAAGGGGAGCTCTATGAGCAGTTCTTC.